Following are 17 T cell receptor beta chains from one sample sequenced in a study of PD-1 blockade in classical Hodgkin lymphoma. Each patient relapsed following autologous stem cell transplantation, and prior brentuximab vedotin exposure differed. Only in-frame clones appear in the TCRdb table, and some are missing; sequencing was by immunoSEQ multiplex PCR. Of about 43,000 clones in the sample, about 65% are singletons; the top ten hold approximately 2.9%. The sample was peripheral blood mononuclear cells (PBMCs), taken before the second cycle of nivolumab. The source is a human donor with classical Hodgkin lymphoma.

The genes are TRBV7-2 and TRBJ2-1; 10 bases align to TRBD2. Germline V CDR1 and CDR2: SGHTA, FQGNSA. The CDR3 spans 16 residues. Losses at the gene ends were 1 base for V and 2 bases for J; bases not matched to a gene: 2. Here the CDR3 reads CASSLGSGRAYNEQFF. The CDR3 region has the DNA TGTGCCAGCAGCTTAGGGAGCGGGAGGGCCTACAATGAGCAGTTCTTC.

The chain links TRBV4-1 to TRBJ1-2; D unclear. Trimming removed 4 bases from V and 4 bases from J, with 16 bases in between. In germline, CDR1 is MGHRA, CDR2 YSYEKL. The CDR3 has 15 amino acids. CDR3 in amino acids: CASSRKNRKTYGYTF. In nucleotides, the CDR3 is TGCGCCAGCAGCCGTAAGAACCGAAAGACCTATGGCTACACCTTC.

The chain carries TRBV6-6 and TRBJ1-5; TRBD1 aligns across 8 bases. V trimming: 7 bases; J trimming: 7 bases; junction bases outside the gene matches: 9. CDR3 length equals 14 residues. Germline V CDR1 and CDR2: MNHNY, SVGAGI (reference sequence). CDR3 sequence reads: CASTVDRGGQPQHF. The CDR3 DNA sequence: TGTGCCAGCACGGTCGACAGGGGAGGGCAGCCCCAGCATTTT.

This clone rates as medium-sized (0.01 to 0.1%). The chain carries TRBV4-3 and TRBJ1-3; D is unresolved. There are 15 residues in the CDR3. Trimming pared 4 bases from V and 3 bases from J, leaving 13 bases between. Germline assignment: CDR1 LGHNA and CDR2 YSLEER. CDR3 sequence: CASSLGAGIGNTIYF. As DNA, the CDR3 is TGCGCCAGCAGCCTGGGAGCGGGTATTGGAAACACCATATATTTT.

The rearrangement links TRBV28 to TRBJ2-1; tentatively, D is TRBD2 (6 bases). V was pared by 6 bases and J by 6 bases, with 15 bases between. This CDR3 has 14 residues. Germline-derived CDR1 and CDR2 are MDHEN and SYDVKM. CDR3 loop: CASRPIGGANEQFF. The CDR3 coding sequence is TGTGCCAGCAGACCCATCGGAGGGGCCAATGAGCAGTTCTTC.

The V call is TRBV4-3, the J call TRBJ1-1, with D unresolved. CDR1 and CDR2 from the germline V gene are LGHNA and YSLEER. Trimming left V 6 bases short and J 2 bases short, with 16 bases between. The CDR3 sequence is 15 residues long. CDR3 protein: CASSPQETPNTEAFF. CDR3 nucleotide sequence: TGCGCCAGCAGTCCCCAAGAGACCCCCAACACTGAAGCTTTCTTT.

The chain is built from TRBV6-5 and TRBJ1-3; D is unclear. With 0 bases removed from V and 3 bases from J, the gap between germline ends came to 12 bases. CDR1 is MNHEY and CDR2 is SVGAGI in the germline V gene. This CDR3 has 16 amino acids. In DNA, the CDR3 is TGTGCCAGCAGTTACTCGGCGGCAGTCCTTGGAAACACCATATATTTT. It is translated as CASSYSAAVLGNTIYF.

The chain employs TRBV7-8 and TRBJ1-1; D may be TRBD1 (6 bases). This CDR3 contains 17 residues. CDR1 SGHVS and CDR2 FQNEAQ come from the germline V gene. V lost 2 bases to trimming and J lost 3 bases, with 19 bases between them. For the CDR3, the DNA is TGTGCCAGCAGCTTAAGACGCGGAGGTACAGGGCACACTGAAGCTTTCTTT. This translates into CASSLRRGGTGHTEAFF.

The CDR3 DNA reads as TGTGCCAGCAGCTTATTAAGGGATATTGGGCCCCAGCATTTT. Translating it yields CASSLLRDIGPQHF. The rearrangement links TRBV11-2 to TRBJ1-5; D remains unclear. Trimming pared 2 bases from V and 9 bases from J, leaving 14 bases between. CDR1 is SGHAT and CDR2 is FQNNGV in the germline V gene. The CDR3 totals 14 residues.

The CDR3, as DNA: TGTGCCAGCAGTTACCATCCTCAGGGGAACACTGAAGCTTTCTTT. Encoded protein: CASSYHPQGNTEAFF. The chain joins TRBV6-5 to TRBJ1-1; the D gene is possibly TRBD1 (5 bases). Germline CDR1 reads MNHEY; CDR2 reads SVGAGI. The CDR3 consists of 15 residues. Trimming took 2 bases from V and 1 from J, leaving 11 bases between them.

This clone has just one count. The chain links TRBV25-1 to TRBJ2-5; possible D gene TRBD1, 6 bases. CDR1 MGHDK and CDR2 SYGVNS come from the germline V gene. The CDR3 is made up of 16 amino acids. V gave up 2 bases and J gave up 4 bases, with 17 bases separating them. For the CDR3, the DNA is TGTGCCAGCAGTGAAGGGGGCAGGGGAAAGCGAGAGACCCAGTACTTC. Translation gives CASSEGGRGKRETQYF.

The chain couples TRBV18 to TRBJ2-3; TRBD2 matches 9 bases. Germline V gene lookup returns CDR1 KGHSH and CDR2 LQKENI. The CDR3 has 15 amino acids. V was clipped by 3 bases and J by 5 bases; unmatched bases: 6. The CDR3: CASSPSAGGGDTQYF. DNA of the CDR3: TGTGCCAGCTCACCTTCAGCGGGGGGCGGAGATACGCAGTATTTT.

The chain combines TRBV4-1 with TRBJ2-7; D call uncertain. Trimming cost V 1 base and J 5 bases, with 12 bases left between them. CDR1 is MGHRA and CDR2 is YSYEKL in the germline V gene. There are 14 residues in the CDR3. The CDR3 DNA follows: TGCGCCAGCAGCCAAGTTGGGATTGGGGACGAGCAGTACTTC. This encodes CASSQVGIGDEQYF.

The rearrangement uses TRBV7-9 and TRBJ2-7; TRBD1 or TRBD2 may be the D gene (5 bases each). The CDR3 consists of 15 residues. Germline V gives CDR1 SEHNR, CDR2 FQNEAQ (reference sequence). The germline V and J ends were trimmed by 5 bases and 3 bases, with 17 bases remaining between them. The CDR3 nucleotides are TGTGCCAGCAGCCGAGGGGCAGGACATAACTACGAGCAGTACTTC. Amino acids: CASSRGAGHNYEQYF.

This CDR3 reads CASSQGETSGRVINEQFF. CDR3 in DNA: TGTGCCAGCAGCCAAGGGGAAACTAGCGGGAGGGTAATCAATGAGCAGTTCTTC. The gene calls are TRBV4-2 and TRBJ2-1, with 13 bases lining up with TRBD2. In germline, CDR1 is LGHNA, CDR2 YNFKEQ. The CDR3 spans 18 residues. The V segment lost 1 base and the J segment 6 bases; nucleotides outside the gene matches: 9.

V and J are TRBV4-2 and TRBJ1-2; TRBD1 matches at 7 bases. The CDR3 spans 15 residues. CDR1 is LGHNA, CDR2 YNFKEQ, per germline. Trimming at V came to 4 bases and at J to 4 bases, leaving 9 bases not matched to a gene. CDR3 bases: TGTGCCAGCAGCCGAGATCGGACAGGACTCTATGGCTACACCTTC. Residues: CASSRDRTGLYGYTF.

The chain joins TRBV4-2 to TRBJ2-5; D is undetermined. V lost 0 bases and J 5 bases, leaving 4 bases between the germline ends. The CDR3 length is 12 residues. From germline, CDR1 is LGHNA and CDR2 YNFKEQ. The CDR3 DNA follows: TGTGCCAGCAGCCAAGAGTTTGAGACCCAGTACTTC. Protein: CASSQEFETQYF.